One T cell receptor beta chain is described in this entry. Its target is unknown. CDR3 and TCR beta VDJ profiling relied on a genomic DNA template. Via MiXCR, TCRdb re-called the reads, giving one row per CDR3 protein. The table has roughly 130,000 distinct CDR3 sequences, around 46% seen once. This entry belongs to a study of CD8+CD57+ T cells in acquired aplastic anemia. General study findings and limits: Both patients and controls carried the same twenty-nine CD8+ CDR3 sequences.

The CDR3 consists of 14 residues. Germline CDR1 is SGHTA and CDR2 is FQGNSA. With 2 bases removed from V and 14 bases from J, the gap between germline ends came to 21 bases. Input material: sorted CD4+, CD8+, or CD8+CD57+ T cells (not recorded which) from PBMCs. V gene TRBV7-2 combines with J gene TRBJ2-5; the D gene could be TRBD1 or TRBD2 (5 bases each). This clonotype was sampled from a human donor in good health, serving as a control. CDR3 protein: CASSLIVGTGRVYF. The CDR3 DNA reads as TGTGCCAGCAGCTTAATTGTCGGTACGGGACGGGTATACTTC. Full variable domain (outside the CDR3, taken from reference TRBV7-2 and TRBJ2-5): GAGVSQSPSNKVTEKGKDVELRCDPISGHTALYWYRQSLGQGLEFLIYFQGNSAPDKSGLPSDRFSAERTGGSVSTLTIQRTQQEDSAVYLCASSLIVGTGRVYFGPGTRLLVL.